The 20 T cell receptor beta chains given below trace back to one sample, sequenced in a study of regulatory and conventional T cells in RAG deficiency. Libraries were prepared by immunoSEQ multiplex PCR; TCRdb keeps only in-frame clonotypes and omits some of them. Of 25,000 to 35,000 clones in the sample, about 90% were seen once. This same sample was also part of a study on regulatory T cells. Per that paper: The PCR used 52 TRBV and 13 TRBJ primers.

The sample consisted of CD8+ T cells sorted from blood. The receptors were gathered from a human donor in good health.

This chain connects TRBV5-6 to TRBJ1-5, with TRBD1 identical over 9 bases. Germline V gene sequence: CDR1 SGHDT, CDR2 YYEEEE. With V trimmed by 4 bases and J by 6 bases, 5 bases remained unmatched. This CDR3 is built from 14 residues. CDR3 amino acids: CASSPWTGAQPQHF. The CDR3 DNA reads TGTGCCAGCAGCCCTTGGACAGGGGCTCAGCCCCAGCATTTT.

This clone showed up just once. The V and J genes are TRBV10-2 and TRBJ2-2; perhaps TRBD1 as D (5 bases). The V gene lost 2 bases and the J gene lost 5 bases, with 12 bases spanning the gap. This CDR3 is 15 amino acids long. CDR1 and CDR2 from the germline V gene are WSHSY and SAAADI. The DNA of the CDR3 is TGCGCCAGCAGTGAGCGCCAGGGATTGACCGGGGAGCTGTTTTTT. It yields the protein CASSERQGLTGELFF.

The rearrangement uses TRBV6-6 and TRBJ2-2, with D perhaps TRBD2 (6 bases). This CDR3 has 15 amino acids. Trimming shortened V by 4 bases and J by 1 base, and 10 bases separated the two germline ends. CDR1 MNHNY and CDR2 SVGAGI come from the germline V gene (reference sequence). In DNA form, the CDR3 reads TGTGCCAGCAGTTTATGGCGGGAGAACACCGGGGAGCTGTTTTTT. As protein: CASSLWRENTGELFF.

The chain couples TRBV5-4 to TRBJ1-2; tentative D call: TRBD1 (5 bases). Trimming pared 4 bases from V and 8 bases from J, leaving 27 bases between. CDR3 length equals 17 residues. Germline V lookup: CDR1 SGHNT, CDR2 YYREEE (reference sequence). The CDR3 is CASSQASGGTERGGYTF. CDR3 in DNA: TGTGCCAGCAGCCAAGCCTCGGGTGGGACGGAACGGGGCGGCTACACCTTC.

This chain joins TRBV30 and TRBJ1-1; a possible D gene is TRBD1 (5 bases). V lost 3 bases and J 8 bases, leaving 16 bases between the germline ends. Germline loops: CDR1 GTSNPN, CDR2 SVGIG (reference sequence). The CDR3 consists of 13 residues. The CDR3 loop reads CAWSPTRQGEAFF. CDR3 nucleotide sequence: TGTGCCTGGAGCCCCACCCGGCAGGGCGAAGCTTTCTTT.

The genes are TRBV25-1 and TRBJ2-1, with 9 bases matching TRBD2. Germline trimming cut 1 base from V and 6 bases from J; bases unmatched to any gene: 10. The CDR3 loop spans 17 amino acids. The germline gives CDR1 MGHDK, CDR2 SYGVNS. DNA of the CDR3: TGTGCCAGCAGTGAATTGCCTGCGGGGGGGCATGGCAATGAGCAGTTCTTC. Encoded protein: CASSELPAGGHGNEQFF.

This rearrangement joins TRBV7-3 to TRBJ2-7; D perhaps matches TRBD2 (5 bases). Trimming cost V 5 bases and J 4 bases, with 12 bases left between them. This CDR3 is 13 amino acids long. Germline lookup yields CDR1 SGHTA and CDR2 FQGTGA. The chain's CDR3 is CASSPGLTYEQYF. The CDR3 coding sequence is TGTGCCAGCAGCCCTGGACTGACGTACGAGCAGTACTTC.

J is TRBJ2-7 and V is TRBV7-9; 9 bases agree with TRBD2. Germline values: CDR1 SEHNR, CDR2 FQNEAQ (reference sequence). V lost 5 bases and J lost 3; bases outside the gene matches: 14. The CDR3 is made up of 17 amino acids. This CDR3 reads CASSPSVGGGGDYEQYF. The CDR3 coding sequence is TGTGCCAGCAGCCCCTCGGTTGGCGGCGGGGGGGACTACGAGCAGTACTTC.

The chain links TRBV14 to TRBJ2-6; D unresolved. Trimming removed 0 bases at V and 2 bases at J, with 2 bases between. Germline V gene data show CDR1 as SGHDN and CDR2 as FVKESK. CDR3 length: 14 residues. The CDR3 region has the DNA TGTGCCAGCAGCCAAGATACTGGGGCCAACGTCCTGACTTTC. Its translation is CASSQDTGANVLTF. Complete variable domain (other parts from reference TRBV14 and TRBJ2-6): EAGVTQFPSHSVIEKGQTVTLRCDPISGHDNLYWYRRVMGKEIKFLLHFVKESKQDESGMPNNRFLAERTGGTYSTLKVQPAELEDSGVYFCASSQDTGANVLTFGAGSRLTVL.

This clone was counted a single time. The rearrangement links TRBV2 to TRBJ2-7; no firm D call. Trimming removed 2 bases from V and 3 bases from J, with 11 bases in between. Per the germline V gene, CDR1 is SNHLY and CDR2 is FYNNEI. This CDR3 comprises 14 residues. The DNA of the CDR3 is TGTGCCAGCAGTGAATTGGGATGGGACTACGAGCAGTACTTC. Encoded protein: CASSELGWDYEQYF.

This clone was detected only once. The chain links TRBV10-3 to TRBJ1-2; possible D gene TRBD1, 5 bases. The CDR3 length is 14 residues. Germline V CDR1 and CDR2: ENHRY, SYGVKD. V lost 2 bases to trimming and J lost 3 bases, with 10 bases between them. The CDR3 here is CAISEPGMDYGYTF. The CDR3 DNA is TGTGCCATCAGTGAGCCAGGGATGGACTATGGCTACACCTTC.

DNA for the CDR3: TGTGCCAGCAGTGAAGCGGTTACAGGGGGTGGTGGAAACACCATATATTTT. Translated: CASSEAVTGGGGNTIYF. The chain has TRBV2 and TRBJ1-3, with 8 bases that match TRBD1. The length of the CDR3 is 17 residues. Trimming removed 0 bases from V and 3 bases from J; junction bases left unmatched: 7. Germline V gene sequence: CDR1 SNHLY, CDR2 FYNNEI.

The chain uses TRBV5-8 and TRBJ1-2, with TRBD1 as a possible D gene (5 bases). CDR1 is SGHTS, CDR2 YDEGEE, per germline. CDR3 length equals 9 residues. Between the trimmed V and J ends, which lost 10 bases and 13 bases, there was a span of 14 bases. The CDR3 bases are TGTGCCGCGTTATCAGGGTCCACCTTC. This gives the protein CAALSGSTF.

This chain joins TRBV12-5 and TRBJ1-1; D is uncertain. V lost 3 bases and J 4 bases, leaving 9 bases between the germline ends. The CDR3 loop spans 13 amino acids. Germline lookup yields CDR1 LGHNT and CDR2 FRNRAP. The CDR3: CASGLEGGTEAFF. CDR3 nucleotide sequence: TGTGCTAGTGGTTTAGAGGGTGGCACTGAAGCTTTCTTT.

This sequence joins TRBV27 and TRBJ2-7, with 7 bases fitting TRBD1. The CDR3 is made up of 13 amino acids. Losses at the gene ends were 5 bases for V and 0 bases for J; bases not matched to a gene: 1. Germline V lookup: CDR1 MNHEY, CDR2 SMNVEV (reference sequence). CDR3 loop: CASSRDSSYEQYF. The CDR3 bases are TGTGCCAGCAGTCGGGACAGCTCCTACGAGCAGTACTTC.

The chain carries TRBV28 and TRBJ2-7, with D uncertain. The V and J ends lost 4 bases and 3 bases respectively, with 10 bases between them. CDR3 length: 13 residues. Germline values: CDR1 MDHEN, CDR2 SYDVKM. The CDR3 DNA follows: TGTGCCAGCAGTTATCAAGGAAGCTACGAGCAGTACTTC. Amino acids: CASSYQGSYEQYF.

The chain is built from TRBV28 and TRBJ2-1, with 11 bases fitting TRBD2. Trimming removed 5 bases from V and 4 bases from J; junction bases left unmatched: 7. The CDR3 loop spans 16 amino acids. Germline CDR1 and CDR2: MDHEN and SYDVKM. The CDR3 DNA sequence: TGTGCCAGCAGTGGCTGGACTAGCGGGCCTTACAATGAGCAGTTCTTC. It specifies CASSGWTSGPYNEQFF.

The gene calls are TRBV7-9 and TRBJ1-2, with 7 bases fitting TRBD1. Unmatched junction bases numbered 10, after V lost 5 bases and J lost 4 bases. The CDR3 spans 15 residues. Germline V gene data show CDR1 as SEHNR and CDR2 as FQNEAQ (reference sequence). Written as DNA, the CDR3 is TGTGCCAGCAGCCCACCGACAGGGTTTAGCTATGGCTACACCTTC. It specifies CASSPPTGFSYGYTF.

The chain couples TRBV19 to TRBJ2-2; the D is unclear. This CDR3 has 12 residues. Trimming cost V 4 bases and J 6 bases, with 6 bases left between them. Germline values: CDR1 LNHDA, CDR2 SQIVND (reference sequence). The CDR3 loop reads CASSKRAGELFF. CDR3 in DNA: TGTGCCAGTAGTAAACGGGCCGGGGAGCTGTTTTTT.

J is TRBJ2-1 and V is TRBV30, with D tentatively TRBD2 (5 bases). The CDR3 totals 14 residues. The germline V gene encodes CDR1 GTSNPN and CDR2 SVGIG (reference sequence). V lost 2 bases to trimming and J lost 1 base, with 9 bases between them. Here the CDR3 reads CAWSPGLSYNEQFF. The CDR3 DNA sequence: TGTGCCTGGAGTCCGGGGTTATCCTACAATGAGCAGTTCTTC.